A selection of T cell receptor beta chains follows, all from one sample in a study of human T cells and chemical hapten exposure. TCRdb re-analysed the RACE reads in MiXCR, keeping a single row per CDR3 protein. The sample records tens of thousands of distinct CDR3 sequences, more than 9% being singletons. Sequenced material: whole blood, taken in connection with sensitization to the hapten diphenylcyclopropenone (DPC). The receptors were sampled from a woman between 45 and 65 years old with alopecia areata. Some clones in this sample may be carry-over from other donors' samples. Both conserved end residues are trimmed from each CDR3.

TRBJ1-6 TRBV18 ASSARQGYNSPLH
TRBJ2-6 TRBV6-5 ASSNAHRAGANVLT
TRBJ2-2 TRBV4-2 ASSRTESANTGELF
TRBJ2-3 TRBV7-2 ASSPRTSGYRTDTQY
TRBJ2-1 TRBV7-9 ASSRGLAGRNEQF
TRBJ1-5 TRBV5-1 ASSLLGIDSNQPQH
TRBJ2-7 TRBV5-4 ASSFRGPTYEQY
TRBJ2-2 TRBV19 ASSGTSNTGELF
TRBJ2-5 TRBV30 AWSPRFSGRKETQY
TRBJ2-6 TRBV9 ASSPRTGGDSGANVLT
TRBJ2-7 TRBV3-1 ASSQAGVSYEQY
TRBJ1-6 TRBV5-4 DSSRGQGISPLH
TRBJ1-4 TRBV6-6 ASSYGQGEEKLF
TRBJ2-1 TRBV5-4 ASSFRRNNEQF
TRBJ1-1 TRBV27 ASSLRTGRWAEAF
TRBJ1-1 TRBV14 ASSQPHRGSTEAF
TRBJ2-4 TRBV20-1 SALAGGAVKNIQY
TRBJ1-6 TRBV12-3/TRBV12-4 ASMGTGLSSPLH
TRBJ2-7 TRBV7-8 ASSLAWRDGYEQY
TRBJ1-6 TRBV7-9 ASSSAGTSNSPLH
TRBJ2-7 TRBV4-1 ASSQRLAGGSSYEQY
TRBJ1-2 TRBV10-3 AISESGLQSGYT
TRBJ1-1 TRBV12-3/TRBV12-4 ASSLGAPHF
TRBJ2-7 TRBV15 ATESSFSYEQY
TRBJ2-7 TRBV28 ASRGSGYEQY
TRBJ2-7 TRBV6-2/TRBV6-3 ASSYSPGLSYEQY
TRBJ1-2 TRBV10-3 AISEGQGYGYT
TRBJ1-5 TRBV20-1 SASLGGRGRNQPQH
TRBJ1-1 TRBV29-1 SVGTGTGTEAF
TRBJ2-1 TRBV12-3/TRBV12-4 ASSSLRNEQF
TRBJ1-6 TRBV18 ASSPETGGNSPLH
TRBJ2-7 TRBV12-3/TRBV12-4 ASSDRTGISYEQY
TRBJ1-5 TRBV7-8 ASSYPGQGAGQPQH
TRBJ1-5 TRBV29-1 SVGGHNQPQH
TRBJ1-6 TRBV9 ASSVEGNNSPLH
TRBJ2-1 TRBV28 ASSSGGTSYNEQF
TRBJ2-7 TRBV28 ASRPPRSRDEQY
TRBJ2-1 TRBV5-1 ASSLDSQGFSYNEQF
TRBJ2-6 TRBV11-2 ASSTPGANVLT
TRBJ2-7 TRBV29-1 SVDFGNYEQY
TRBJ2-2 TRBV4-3 ASSQETGNTGELF
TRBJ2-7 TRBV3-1 ASSQSERTEQY
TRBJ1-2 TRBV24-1 ATSDSGIRYGYT
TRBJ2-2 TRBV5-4 ASSFRTSGNTGELF
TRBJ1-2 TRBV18 ASSARDKNDYGYT
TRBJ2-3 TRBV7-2 ASSLDSSADTQY
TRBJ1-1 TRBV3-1 ASSQGRWTEAF
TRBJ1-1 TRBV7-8 ASSSPRGPSMNTEAF
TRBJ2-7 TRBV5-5 ASSLQGAMVYEQY
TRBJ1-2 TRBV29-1 SVSAIYGYT